This TCR beta chain was captured by sequencing in a study of control samples from healthy donors and cancer patients. Measured with immunoSEQ multiplex PCR; TCRdb has only the in-frame clones, and not every one. The profile covers over 100,000 clones, with about 91% appearing a single time and roughly 2.5% taken by the ten largest. This CDR3 region has 12 residues. Between the trimmed V and J ends, which lost 6 bases and 1 base, there was a span of 5 bases. The germline CDR1 and CDR2 sequences are LNHDA and SQIVND (reference sequence). Sequencing used blood. The source of this sequence is a woman younger than 35 in good health. The chain joins TRBV19 to TRBJ2-3; D remains unclear. CDR3 amino acids: CASSRGTDTQYF. The DNA for the CDR3 is TGTGCCAGTAGCCGGGGCACAGATACGCAGTATTTT. Full variable domain (missing parts from reference TRBV19 and TRBJ2-3): DGGITQSPKYLFRKEGQNVTLSCEQNLNHDAMYWYRQDPGQGLRLIYYSQIVNDFQKGDIAEGYSVSREKKESFPLTVTSAQKNPTAFYLCASSRGTDTQYFGPGTRLTVL.